These 2 T cell receptor beta chains originate from one sample sequenced in a study of CD8+ T cells in alopecia areata. Investigators isolated RNA and reverse transcribed it into cDNA to act as the sequencing template. TCRdb keeps only in-frame clones here, not all; method: immunoSEQ multiplex PCR. The sample consists of 200,000 to 250,000 clones, about three fifths of them appearing once. Here the sequenced sample was CD4+ T cells sorted from blood, taken at week 0. These receptors all come from a human donor with alopecia areata.

The J gene is TRBJ2-1, the V gene TRBV30; D ambiguous. CDR3 length equals 12 residues. Germline V gene lookup returns CDR1 GTSNPN and CDR2 SVGIG (reference sequence). Deletions cut 5 bases from V and 8 bases from J, with 13 bases between. CDR3 residues: CAWSVPGDEQFF. The CDR3 nucleotides are TGTGCCTGGTCGGTTCCTGGGGATGAGCAGTTCTTC.

The chain combines TRBV6-5 with TRBJ1-2, with 8 bases aligning to TRBD1. This CDR3 has 14 residues. Germline V gives CDR1 MNHEY, CDR2 SVGAGI. Germline trimming cut 6 bases from V and 4 bases from J; bases unmatched to any gene: 7. CDR3 coding DNA: TGTGCCAGCAGCCGACAGGGGATCTCCTATGGCTACACCTTC. It codes for CASSRQGISYGYTF.